This TCR beta chain emerged from a study of OX40 agonist ivuxolimab in advanced cancers. Study-level findings and limits: There were also nonresponders showing low normalized T-cell clonal expansion. Doses of 0.1 to 3.0 mg/kg were accompanied by clonal expansion of CD4+ and CD8+ blood T cells by week 6.

Germline CDR1 is SGHTA and CDR2 is FQGNSA. The CDR3 runs 15 residues. V was pared by 2 bases and J by 4 bases, with 13 bases between. Of note for this clone: Its antigen is as yet unknown.

Measured with immunoSEQ multiplex PCR; TCRdb has only the in-frame clones, and not every one. The sample shows over 60,000 clones, about 90% of them seen only once. The TCR was taken from an adult with an advanced solid tumor such as melanoma, head and neck, liver or kidney cancer. The source material was CD4+ or CD8+ T cells sorted from blood, sampled in a trial of the OX40 agonist ivuxolimab. The chain is built from TRBV7-2 and TRBJ2-3; a possible D gene is TRBD1 (7 bases). CDR3 region: CASSLQGGSADTQYF. Written as DNA, the CDR3 is TGTGCCAGCAGCTTACAGGGGGGTTCAGCAGATACGCAGTATTTT.